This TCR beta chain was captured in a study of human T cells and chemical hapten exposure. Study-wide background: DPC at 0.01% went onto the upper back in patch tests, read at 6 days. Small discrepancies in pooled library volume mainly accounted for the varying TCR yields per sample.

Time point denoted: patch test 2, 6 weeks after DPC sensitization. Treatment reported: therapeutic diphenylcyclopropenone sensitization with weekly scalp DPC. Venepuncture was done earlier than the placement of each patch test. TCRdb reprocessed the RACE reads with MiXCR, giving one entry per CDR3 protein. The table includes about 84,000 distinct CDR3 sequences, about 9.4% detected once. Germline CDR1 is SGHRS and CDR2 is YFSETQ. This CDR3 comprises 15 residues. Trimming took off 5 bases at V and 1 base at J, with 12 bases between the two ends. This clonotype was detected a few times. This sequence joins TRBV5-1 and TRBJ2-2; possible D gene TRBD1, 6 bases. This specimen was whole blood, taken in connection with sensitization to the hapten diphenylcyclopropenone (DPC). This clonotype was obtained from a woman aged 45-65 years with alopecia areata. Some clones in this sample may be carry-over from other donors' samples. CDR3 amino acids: CASRGDNLNTGELFF. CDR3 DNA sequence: TGCGCCAGCAGGGGGGACAACCTGAACACCGGGGAGCTGTTTTTT.